The clone carrying this T cell receptor beta chain has at least ten counts. Antigen: not known. The sample's time point: sample taken at primary tumor resection. Unsorted samples of tumor, nontumor lung or frozen PBMC had their whole RNA sequenced. The data were obtained in a study of spatial heterogeneity in lung cancer. Study conclusions and caveats: Alpha chains reached an estimated coverage of roughly 7.1% of tumor T cells, and beta chains 11% to 15%. Tracking of tumor mutation counts was seen in expanded intratumoral alpha and beta TCR counts. Ubiquitous nonsynonymous mutations were tracked by counts of ubiquitous expanded TCRs, and regional ones by counts of regional expanded TCRs.

Every individual TCR cDNA molecule carried its own unique molecular identifier, which allowed correction of PCR and sequencing errors. MiXCR, applied by TCRdb to the 5' RACE reads, yields one record per CDR3 protein. The sample has several thousand distinct CDR3 sequences; around 7% are singletons. Specimen: lung tumor tissue, collected at surgery. This receptor was obtained from a male donor with early-stage non-small cell lung cancer.

Here the CDR3 reads CASSQETSYGYTF. CDR3 DNA sequence: TGTGCCAGCAGCCAAGAAACGTCCTATGGCTACACCTTC. The V and J genes are TRBV4-2 and TRBJ1-2; no reliable D call. Between the trimmed V and J ends, which lost 0 bases and 4 bases, there was a span of 6 bases. This CDR3 is built from 13 residues. The germline V gene has CDR1 LGHNA and CDR2 YNFKEQ.